This TCR beta chain was captured in a study of shared clonotypes between healthy human individuals. TCRdb's copy holds only in-frame clones and misses some; the assay was immunoSEQ multiplex PCR. This sample has nearly 500,000 clones; 76% occur once, and the top ten carry 10% to 15%. The TCR comes from a woman in her 40s in good health. Some clones in this sample may be carry-over from other donors' samples. The sequencing sample was made of PBMCs.

This CDR3 is CASSYSPGGVQYF. For the CDR3, the DNA is TGTGCCAGCAGTTACTCCCCAGGGGGCGTGCAGTACTTC. The chain links TRBV6-5 to TRBJ2-7; 8 nucleotides match TRBD1. Germline V gene sequence: CDR1 MNHEY, CDR2 SVGAGI. The CDR3 runs to 13 residues. J was trimmed by 9 bases and V by 0 bases; bases with no gene match: 4.